Listed below are T cell receptor beta chains from one sample, sequenced in a study of response to subunit inactivated influenza vaccine. TCRdb called the RT-PCR reads again in MiXCR, with one record for every CDR3 protein. Of approximately 480,000 distinct CDR3 sequences listed, over 9.5% are singletons. Source: PBMCs from blood, taken roughly 46 days after vaccination. The receptors originated from a man aged 50-59 years who received an inactivated influenza vaccine. CDR3s include the opening cysteine and the closing phenylalanine or tryptophan. A D gene is named only where the DNA matches it firmly. Expanded clones get a size class; other rows say once, few or many, or leave the size out.

>few|TRBV28|NA|TRBJ2-2
CASSLYSAGELFF
TGTGCCAGCAGTTTATATTCTGCCGGGGAGCTGTTTTTT
>NA|TRBV6-2/TRBV6-3|TRBD2|TRBJ2-7
CASSGGTGLALYEQYF
TGTGCCAGCAGTGGGGGCACCGGACTAGCACTTTACGAGCAGTACTTC
>few|TRBV5-1|TRBD1|TRBJ2-2
CASSLFYTGDTGELFF
TGCGCCAGCAGCCTCTTCTACACAGGGGATACCGGGGAGCTGTTTTTT
>many|TRBV3-1|NA|TRBJ2-3
CASTPGGGTDTQYF
TGTGCCAGCACCCCGGGGGGCGGTACAGATACGCAGTATTTT
>few|TRBV3-1|NA|TRBJ2-2
CASSPVGLGTGELFF
TGTGCCAGCAGCCCAGTCGGTCTGGGCACCGGGGAGCTGTTTTTT
>NA|TRBV4-2|TRBD2|TRBJ2-6
CASSQELLTSGSSGANVLTF
TGTGCCAGCAGCCAAGAATTGTTGACTAGCGGAAGCTCTGGGGCCAACGTCCTGACTTTC
>few|TRBV6-2/TRBV6-3|TRBD2|TRBJ2-7
CASSLPVTSGRSEQYF
TGTGCCAGCAGTCTTCCCGTTACTAGCGGGAGAAGCGAGCAGTACTTC
>NA|TRBV4-2|TRBD2|TRBJ2-1
CASSPDLAGAYNEQFF
TGTGCCAGCAGCCCCGATCTAGCGGGGGCCTACAATGAGCAGTTCTTC
>many|TRBV5-1|TRBD2|TRBJ2-3
CASSFRGELSDTQYF
TGCGCCAGCAGCTTCCGGGGGGAATTGTCAGATACGCAGTATTTT
>NA|TRBV27|TRBD1|TRBJ2-7
CASSSPSARGLYEQYF
TGTGCCAGCAGTTCCCCCTCGGCCAGGGGGTTGTACGAGCAGTACTTC
>few|TRBV12-3/TRBV12-4|TRBD2|TRBJ2-5
CASSPNSGSTGETQYF
TGTGCCAGCAGTCCTAATAGCGGGAGTACTGGAGAGACCCAGTACTTC
>NA|TRBV28|NA|TRBJ1-1
CASRLLGRGNTEAFF
TGTGCCAGCAGATTGTTGGGGCGCGGGAACACTGAAGCTTTCTTT
>few|TRBV20-1|TRBD2|TRBJ2-7
CSAYGTSGTYEQYF
TGCAGTGCTTACGGGACTAGCGGGACCTACGAGCAGTACTTC
>few|TRBV3-1|NA|TRBJ1-5
CASSQWGLQPQHF
TGTGCCAGCAGCCAATGGGGGTTGCAGCCCCAGCATTTT
>NA|TRBV7-2|NA|TRBJ1-1
CASSLSFGSTNTEAFF
TGTGCCAGCAGCTTATCGTTCGGCAGTACGAACACTGAAGCTTTCTTT
>NA|TRBV30|TRBD1|TRBJ2-7
CAWSVQGGQGPYEQYF
TGTGCCTGGAGTGTACAGGGTGGACAGGGTCCCTACGAGCAGTACTTC
>few|TRBV2|TRBD2|TRBJ2-3
CASSSGGGSTDTQYF
TGTGCCAGCAGTTCTGGCGGGGGGAGCACAGATACGCAGTATTTT
>few|TRBV9|NA|TRBJ1-2
CASSVVDPAPYGYTF
TGTGCCAGCAGCGTAGTGGACCCGGCCCCCTATGGCTACACCTTC
>few|TRBV10-3|TRBD1|TRBJ2-7
CAITKGQGASEQYF
TGTGCCATCACCAAGGGGCAGGGGGCGTCGGAGCAGTACTTC
>few|TRBV29-1|NA|TRBJ1-1
CSVRRGTEAFF
TGCAGCGTCCGCAGGGGAACTGAAGCTTTCTTT
>many|TRBV7-2|NA|TRBJ2-1
CASSFSSYNEQFF
TGTGCCAGCAGCTTTTCGTCCTACAATGAGCAGTTCTTC
>few|TRBV7-3|TRBD1|TRBJ1-1
CASSLTGADRPEAFF
TGTGCCAGCAGCTTAACGGGGGCGGACAGGCCAGAAGCTTTCTTT
>few|TRBV12-3/TRBV12-4|NA|TRBJ1-5
CASSAAESNQPQHF
TGTGCCAGCAGCGCCGCAGAAAGCAATCAGCCCCAGCATTTT
>NA|TRBV20-1|NA|TRBJ2-4
CSAREGLRFGPLVKNIQYF
TGCAGTGCTAGAGAGGGGCTTCGGTTCGGTCCACTAGTCAAAAACATTCAGTACTTC
>NA|TRBV11-2|NA|TRBJ2-1
CASSLLARAKNNEQFF
TGTGCCAGCAGCTTATTAGCCAGGGCGAAAAACAATGAGCAGTTCTTC
>NA|TRBV10-1|NA|TRBJ2-3
CASSESGGGTTDTQYF
TGCGCCAGCAGTGAGTCGGGAGGGGGGACCACAGATACGCAGTATTTT